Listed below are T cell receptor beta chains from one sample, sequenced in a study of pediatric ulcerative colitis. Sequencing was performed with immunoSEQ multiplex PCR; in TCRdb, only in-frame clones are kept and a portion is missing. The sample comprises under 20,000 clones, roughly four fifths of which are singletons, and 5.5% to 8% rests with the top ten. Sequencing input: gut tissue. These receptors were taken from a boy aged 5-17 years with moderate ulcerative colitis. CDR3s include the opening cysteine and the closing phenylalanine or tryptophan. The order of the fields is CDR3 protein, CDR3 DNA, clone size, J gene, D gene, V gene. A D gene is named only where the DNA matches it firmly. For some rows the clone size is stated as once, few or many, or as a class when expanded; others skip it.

CDR3 protein: CASSQDYPGGDYGYTF; CDR3 DNA: TGTGCCAGCAGCCAGGACTACCCCGGGGGGGACTATGGCTACACCTTC; clone size: .; J gene: TRBJ1-2; D gene: .; V gene: TRBV4-2
CDR3 protein: CASSPGTDYQPQHF; CDR3 DNA: TGCGCCAGCAGCCCCGGGACAGATTATCAGCCCCAGCATTTT; clone size: few; J gene: TRBJ1-5; D gene: TRBD1; V gene: TRBV5-1
CDR3 protein: CASSPSGGNQPQHF; CDR3 DNA: TGTGCCAGCTCACCATCAGGGGGCAATCAGCCCCAGCATTTT; clone size: .; J gene: TRBJ1-5; D gene: .; V gene: TRBV18
CDR3 protein: CASSFPGLAGDTGELFF; CDR3 DNA: TGTGCCAGCAGCTTCCCGGGACTAGCGGGGGACACCGGGGAGCTGTTTTTT; clone size: .; J gene: TRBJ2-2; D gene: TRBD2; V gene: TRBV5-4
CDR3 protein: CASSQRDEAFF; CDR3 DNA: TGTGCCAGCAGTCAGAGAGATGAAGCTTTCTTT; clone size: .; J gene: TRBJ1-1; D gene: .; V gene: TRBV2
CDR3 protein: CASQVSGANVLTF; CDR3 DNA: TGCGCCAGCCAAGTTAGTGGGGCCAACGTCCTGACTTTC; clone size: .; J gene: TRBJ2-6; D gene: .; V gene: TRBV10-2
CDR3 protein: CASSDQGLVVINEQFF; CDR3 DNA: TGTGCCAGCAGTGATCAGGGACTAGTAGTGATCAATGAGCAGTTCTTC; clone size: .; J gene: TRBJ2-1; D gene: TRBD2; V gene: TRBV6-1
CDR3 protein: CATSREGFWTNEQFF; CDR3 DNA: TGTGCCACCAGCAGAGAAGGGTTTTGGACCAATGAGCAGTTCTTC; clone size: .; J gene: TRBJ2-1; D gene: .; V gene: TRBV15
CDR3 protein: CASSPAAAGSYNEQFF; CDR3 DNA: TGCGCCAGCAGCCCCGCCGCGGCCGGCTCCTACAATGAGCAGTTCTTC; clone size: .; J gene: TRBJ2-1; D gene: .; V gene: TRBV5-1
CDR3 protein: CAARKTDYNEQFF; CDR3 DNA: TGTGCCGCCAGGAAAACGGATTACAATGAGCAGTTCTTC; clone size: .; J gene: TRBJ2-1; D gene: .; V gene: TRBV10-3
CDR3 protein: CASRDPGYYGYTF; CDR3 DNA: TGTGCCAGCAGGGATCCAGGGTACTATGGCTACACCTTC; clone size: .; J gene: TRBJ1-2; D gene: .; V gene: TRBV5-6
CDR3 protein: CASGLLRQGIYYEQYF; CDR3 DNA: TGTGCCAGCGGATTACTGAGACAGGGGATCTACTACGAGCAGTACTTC; clone size: .; J gene: TRBJ2-7; D gene: TRBD1; V gene: TRBV27
CDR3 protein: CASSFAGTGNTEAFF; CDR3 DNA: TGTGCCAGTAGTTTCGCCGGGACAGGGAACACTGAAGCTTTCTTT; clone size: .; J gene: TRBJ1-1; D gene: TRBD1; V gene: TRBV19
CDR3 protein: CASGLMGNEAFF; CDR3 DNA: TGTGCTAGTGGTTTGATGGGGAATGAAGCTTTCTTT; clone size: .; J gene: TRBJ1-1; D gene: .; V gene: TRBV12-5
CDR3 protein: CASSVAGAGRNYGYTF; CDR3 DNA: TGTGCCAGCAGCGTAGCCGGGGCAGGTAGAAACTATGGCTACACCTTC; clone size: .; J gene: TRBJ1-2; D gene: .; V gene: TRBV9
CDR3 protein: CASSFGTGGFTEAFF; CDR3 DNA: TGTGCCAGCAGCTTCGGGACAGGGGGCTTTACTGAAGCTTTCTTT; clone size: .; J gene: TRBJ1-1; D gene: TRBD1; V gene: TRBV7-3
CDR3 protein: CASSGQAPPATQYF; CDR3 DNA: TGTGCCAGCAGTGGACAGGCTCCCCCGGCTACGCAGTATTTT; clone size: .; J gene: TRBJ2-3; D gene: .; V gene: TRBV6-1
CDR3 protein: CASSVSPPWKMNTEAFF; CDR3 DNA: TGTGCCAGCAGTGTCTCTCCCCCTTGGAAGATGAACACTGAAGCTTTCTTT; clone size: once; J gene: TRBJ1-1; D gene: .; V gene: TRBV6-1
CDR3 protein: CASSPASLGDSGNTIYF; CDR3 DNA: TGCGCCAGCAGCCCCGCTTCCTTGGGGGACTCTGGAAACACCATATATTTT; clone size: .; J gene: TRBJ1-3; D gene: .; V gene: TRBV5-1
CDR3 protein: CASSAGLPNYGYTF; CDR3 DNA: TGTGCCAGCAGCGCCGGGCTCCCAAACTATGGCTACACCTTC; clone size: .; J gene: TRBJ1-2; D gene: .; V gene: TRBV5-6
CDR3 protein: CASSSSPGEGLNTGELFF; CDR3 DNA: TGTGCCAGCAGCTCCTCCCCCGGGGAGGGGCTTAACACCGGGGAGCTGTTTTTT; clone size: once; J gene: TRBJ2-2; D gene: TRBD2; V gene: TRBV11-3
CDR3 protein: CASSQDTDRRFSDTQYF; CDR3 DNA: TGCGCCAGCAGCCAAGATACGGACAGGAGATTTTCAGATACGCAGTATTTT; clone size: .; J gene: TRBJ2-3; D gene: TRBD1; V gene: TRBV4-1
CDR3 protein: CSVEEWDKTYEQYF; CDR3 DNA: TGCAGCGTTGAAGAATGGGACAAAACCTACGAGCAGTACTTC; clone size: .; J gene: TRBJ2-7; D gene: .; V gene: TRBV29-1
CDR3 protein: CASSLGVGGYTF; CDR3 DNA: TGCGCCAGCAGCTTAGGTGTAGGTGGCTACACCTTC; clone size: few; J gene: TRBJ1-2; D gene: .; V gene: TRBV5-1
CDR3 protein: CASSLVGGAYNQPQHF; CDR3 DNA: TGTGCCAGCAGTTTGGTCGGGGGGGCGTATAATCAGCCCCAGCATTTT; clone size: few; J gene: TRBJ1-5; D gene: .; V gene: TRBV27
CDR3 protein: CAWGRGLAGISYEQYF; CDR3 DNA: TGTGCCTGGGGGCGAGGACTAGCGGGAATCTCCTACGAGCAGTACTTC; clone size: .; J gene: TRBJ2-7; D gene: TRBD2; V gene: TRBV30
CDR3 protein: CASSSRGGLKEQFF; CDR3 DNA: TGTGCCAGCAGCTCCCGGGGAGGGTTAAAGGAGCAGTTCTTC; clone size: .; J gene: TRBJ2-1; D gene: TRBD2; V gene: TRBV11-3
CDR3 protein: CASSLGDTGELFF; CDR3 DNA: TGTGCCAGCAGCTTAGGTGATACCGGGGAGCTGTTTTTT; clone size: .; J gene: TRBJ2-2; D gene: .; V gene: TRBV11-3
CDR3 protein: CATSRSGIGDTQYF; CDR3 DNA: TGTGCCACCAGCAGAAGCGGGATAGGAGATACGCAGTATTTT; clone size: .; J gene: TRBJ2-3; D gene: TRBD2; V gene: TRBV15
CDR3 protein: CASRADRNMNTEAFF; CDR3 DNA: TGTGCCAGCAGGGCGGACAGAAACATGAACACTGAAGCTTTCTTT; clone size: .; J gene: TRBJ1-1; D gene: .; V gene: TRBV7-2
CDR3 protein: CASSWTGQVNEKLFF; CDR3 DNA: TGTGCCAGCAGCTGGACGGGACAGGTTAATGAAAAACTGTTTTTT; clone size: .; J gene: TRBJ1-4; D gene: TRBD1; V gene: TRBV5-6
CDR3 protein: CASSIAGSQSYGYTF; CDR3 DNA: TGTGCCAGTAGTATAGCGGGCTCGCAGAGCTATGGCTACACCTTC; clone size: .; J gene: TRBJ1-2; D gene: .; V gene: TRBV19